The TCR beta chain described here comes from a study of shared clonotypes between healthy human individuals. Turning to the study itself: There were three CD4 naive, three CD4 memory, two CD8 naive and one CD8 memory plates per donor. Regarding the study as a whole: Sharing of clonotypes among donors was expected to vary with sequencing depth. Clonotype sharing across a few donors was observed for around 4.5% of naive CD4 clonotypes.

This clone came up a few times. Its antigen is not known. V gave up 3 bases and J gave up 4 bases; unmatched junction bases: 8. The CDR3 contains 16 residues. The germline V gene has CDR1 SGHAT and CDR2 FQNNGV. Using immunoSEQ multiplex PCR, the repertoire was profiled, and TCRdb retains in-frame clones only, with some absent. The sample includes nearly 750,000 clones, around 77% seen only once; the top ten take approximately 1.7%. The TCR originated in a woman aged 25 to 39 in good health. The sample consisted of memory CD4+ T cells sorted from blood. Subset described: CD45RA-negative fraction. The chain links TRBV11-2 to TRBJ2-3; 9 nucleotides line up with TRBD2. In DNA, the CDR3 is TGTGCCAGCAGCTTCATTAGCGGGAGTTCCGCAGATACGCAGTATTTT. This translates into CASSFISGSSADTQYF.